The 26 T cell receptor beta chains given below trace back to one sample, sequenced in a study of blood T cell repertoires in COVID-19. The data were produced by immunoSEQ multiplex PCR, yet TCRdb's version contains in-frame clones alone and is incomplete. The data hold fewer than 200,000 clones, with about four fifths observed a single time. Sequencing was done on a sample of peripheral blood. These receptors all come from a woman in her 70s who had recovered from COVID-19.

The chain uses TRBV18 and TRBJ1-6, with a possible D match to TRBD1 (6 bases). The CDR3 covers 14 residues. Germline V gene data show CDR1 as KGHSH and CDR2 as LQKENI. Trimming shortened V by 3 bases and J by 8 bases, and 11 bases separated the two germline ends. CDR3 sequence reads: CASSPSEGDSPLHF. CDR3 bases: TGTGCCAGCTCACCGTCAGAGGGGGATTCACCCCTCCACTTT.

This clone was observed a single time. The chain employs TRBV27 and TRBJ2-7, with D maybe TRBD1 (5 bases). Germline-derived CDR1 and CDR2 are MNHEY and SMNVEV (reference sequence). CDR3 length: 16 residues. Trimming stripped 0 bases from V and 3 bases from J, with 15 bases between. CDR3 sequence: CASSLSEPLGLYEQYF. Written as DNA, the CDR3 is TGTGCCAGCAGTTTATCGGAGCCCCTGGGGCTCTACGAGCAGTACTTC.

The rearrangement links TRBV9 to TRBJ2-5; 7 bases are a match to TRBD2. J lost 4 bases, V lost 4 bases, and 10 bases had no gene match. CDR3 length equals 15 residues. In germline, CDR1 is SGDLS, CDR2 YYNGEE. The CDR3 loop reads CASSPAAGVPETQYF. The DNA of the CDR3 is TGTGCCAGCAGCCCCGCGGCGGGAGTCCCAGAGACCCAGTACTTC.

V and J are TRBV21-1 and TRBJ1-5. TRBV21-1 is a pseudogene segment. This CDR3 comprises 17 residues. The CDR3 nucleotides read TGTGCCAGCAGCAAAGGCTTGATGGAGGGTGGGACCCAGCCCCAGCATTTT. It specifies CASSKGLMEGGTQPQHF.

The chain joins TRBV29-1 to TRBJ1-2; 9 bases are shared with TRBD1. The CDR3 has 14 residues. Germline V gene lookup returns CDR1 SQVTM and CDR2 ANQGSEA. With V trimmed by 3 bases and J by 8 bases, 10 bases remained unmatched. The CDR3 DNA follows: TGCAGCGTTGACCCCCGGGACAGGGTAGGAGGCTACACCTTC. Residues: CSVDPRDRVGGYTF.

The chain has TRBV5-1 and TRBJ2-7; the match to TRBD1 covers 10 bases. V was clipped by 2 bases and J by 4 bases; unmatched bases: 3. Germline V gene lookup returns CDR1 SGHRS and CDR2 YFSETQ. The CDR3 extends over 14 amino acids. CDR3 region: CASSFGTGVYEQYF. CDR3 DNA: TGCGCCAGCAGCTTTGGGACAGGGGTGTACGAGCAGTACTTC.

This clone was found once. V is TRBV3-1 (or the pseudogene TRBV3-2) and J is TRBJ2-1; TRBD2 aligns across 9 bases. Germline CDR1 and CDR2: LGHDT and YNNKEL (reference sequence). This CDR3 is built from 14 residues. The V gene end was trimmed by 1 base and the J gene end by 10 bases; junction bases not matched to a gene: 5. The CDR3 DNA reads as TGTGCCAGCAGCCAAGGCGGGAGGGCCCGGGAGCAGTTCTTC. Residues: CASSQGGRAREQFF.

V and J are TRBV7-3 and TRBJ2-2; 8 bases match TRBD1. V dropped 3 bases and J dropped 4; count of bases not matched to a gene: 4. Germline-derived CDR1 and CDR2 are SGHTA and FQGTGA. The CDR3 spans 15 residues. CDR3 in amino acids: CASSLRQGSTGELFF. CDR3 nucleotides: TGTGCCAGCAGCTTGCGACAGGGGAGCACCGGGGAGCTGTTTTTT. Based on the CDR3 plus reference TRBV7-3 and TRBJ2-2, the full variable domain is GAGVSQTPSNKVTEKGKYVELRCDPISGHTALYWYRQSLGQGPEFLIYFQGTGAADDSGLPNDRFFAVRPEGSVSTLKIQRTERGDSAVYLCASSLRQGSTGELFFGEGSRLTVL.

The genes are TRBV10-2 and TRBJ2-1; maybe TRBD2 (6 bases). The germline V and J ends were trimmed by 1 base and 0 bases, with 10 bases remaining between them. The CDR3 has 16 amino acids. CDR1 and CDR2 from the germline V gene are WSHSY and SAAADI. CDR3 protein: CASSEWGGDSYNEQFF. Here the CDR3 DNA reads TGCGCCAGCAGTGAGTGGGGCGGGGACTCCTACAATGAGCAGTTCTTC.

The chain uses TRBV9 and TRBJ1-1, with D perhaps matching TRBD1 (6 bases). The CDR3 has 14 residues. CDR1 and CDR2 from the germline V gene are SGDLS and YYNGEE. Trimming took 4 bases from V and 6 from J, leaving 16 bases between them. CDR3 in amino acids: CASSPRGGSAEAFF. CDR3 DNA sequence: TGTGCCAGCAGCCCGAGGGGGGGTTCGGCTGAAGCTTTCTTT.

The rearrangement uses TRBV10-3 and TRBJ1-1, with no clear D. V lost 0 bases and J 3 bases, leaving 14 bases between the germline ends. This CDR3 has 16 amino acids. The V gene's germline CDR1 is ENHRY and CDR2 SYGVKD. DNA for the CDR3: TGTGCCATCAGTGAGTCGTGGGCAGCGAGGGACACTGAAGCTTTCTTT. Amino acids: CAISESWAARDTEAFF.

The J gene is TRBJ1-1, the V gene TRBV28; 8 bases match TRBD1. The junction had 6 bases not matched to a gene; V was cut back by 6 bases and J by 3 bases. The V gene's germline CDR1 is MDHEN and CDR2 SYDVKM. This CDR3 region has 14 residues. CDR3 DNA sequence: TGTGCCAGCAGGCCCGGACAGGGAGACACTGAAGCTTTCTTT. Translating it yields CASRPGQGDTEAFF.

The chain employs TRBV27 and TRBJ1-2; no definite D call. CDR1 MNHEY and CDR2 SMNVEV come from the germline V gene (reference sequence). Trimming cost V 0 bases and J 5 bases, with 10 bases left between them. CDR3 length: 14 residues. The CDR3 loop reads CASSLSGQAYGYTF. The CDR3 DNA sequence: TGTGCCAGCAGTTTATCGGGTCAGGCGTATGGCTACACCTTC.

CDR3 bases: TGTGCCAGCACTGGGAGGGGACTAGCGGGTTCCTCGGAAGAGCAGTACTTC. This encodes CASTGRGLAGSSEEQYF. The rearrangement joins TRBV18 to TRBJ2-7, with 12 bases identical to TRBD2. Germline trimming cut 8 bases from V and 7 bases from J; bases unmatched to any gene: 18. CDR1 and CDR2 (germline): KGHSH, LQKENI. CDR3 length: 17 amino acids.

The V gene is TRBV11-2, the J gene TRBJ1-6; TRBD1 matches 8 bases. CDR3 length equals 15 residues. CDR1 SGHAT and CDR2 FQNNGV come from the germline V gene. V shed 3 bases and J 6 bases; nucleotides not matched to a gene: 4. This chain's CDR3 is CASSFRGPVNSPLHF. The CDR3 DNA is TGTGCCAGCAGCTTCAGGGGGCCAGTTAATTCACCCCTCCACTTT.

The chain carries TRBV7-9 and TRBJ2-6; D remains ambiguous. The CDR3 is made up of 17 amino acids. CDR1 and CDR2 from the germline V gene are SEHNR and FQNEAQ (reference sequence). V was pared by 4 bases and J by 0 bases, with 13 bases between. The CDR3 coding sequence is TGTGCCAGCAGCTCCGGATGGGCCTCCTCTGGGGCCAACGTCCTGACTTTC. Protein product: CASSSGWASSGANVLTF.

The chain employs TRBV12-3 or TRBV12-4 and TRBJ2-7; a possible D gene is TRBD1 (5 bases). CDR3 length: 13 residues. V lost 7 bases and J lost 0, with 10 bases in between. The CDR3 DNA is TGTGCCAGCACGGACACTTACTCCTACGAGCAGTACTTC. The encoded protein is CASTDTYSYEQYF.

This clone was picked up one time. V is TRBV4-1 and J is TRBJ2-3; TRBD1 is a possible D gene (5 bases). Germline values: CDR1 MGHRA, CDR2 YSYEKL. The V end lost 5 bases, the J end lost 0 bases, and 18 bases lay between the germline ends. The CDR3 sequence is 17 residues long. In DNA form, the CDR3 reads TGCGCCAGCAGCGCACCCAGCTATGGGGCTAGCACAGATACGCAGTATTTT. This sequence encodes CASSAPSYGASTDTQYF.

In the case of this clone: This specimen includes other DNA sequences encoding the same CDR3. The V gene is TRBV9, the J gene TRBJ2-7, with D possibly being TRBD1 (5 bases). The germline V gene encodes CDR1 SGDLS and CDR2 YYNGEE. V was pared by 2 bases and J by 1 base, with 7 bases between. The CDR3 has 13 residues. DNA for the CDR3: TGTGCCAGCAGCGTGGGGCAGTCCTACGAGCAGTACTTC. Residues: CASSVGQSYEQYF.

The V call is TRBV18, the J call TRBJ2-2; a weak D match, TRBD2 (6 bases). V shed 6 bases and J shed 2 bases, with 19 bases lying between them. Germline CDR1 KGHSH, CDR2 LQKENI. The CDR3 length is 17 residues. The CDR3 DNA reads TGTGCCAGCTCTACCCGGGCCTGGGACTCAAACACCGGGGAGCTGTTTTTT. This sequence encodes CASSTRAWDSNTGELFF.

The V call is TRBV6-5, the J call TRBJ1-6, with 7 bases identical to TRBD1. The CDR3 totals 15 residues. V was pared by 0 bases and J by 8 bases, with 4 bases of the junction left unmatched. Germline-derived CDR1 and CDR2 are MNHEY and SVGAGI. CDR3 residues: CASSYSRQGDSPLHF. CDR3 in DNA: TGTGCCAGCAGTTACTCGAGACAGGGTGATTCACCCCTCCACTTT.

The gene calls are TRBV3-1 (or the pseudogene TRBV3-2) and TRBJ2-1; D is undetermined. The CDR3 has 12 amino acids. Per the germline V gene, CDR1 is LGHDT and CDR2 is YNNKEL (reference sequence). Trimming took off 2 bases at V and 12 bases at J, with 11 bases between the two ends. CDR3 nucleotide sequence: TGTGCCAGCAGCCAACCGAGCCGGAGGCAGTTCTTC. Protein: CASSQPSRRQFF.

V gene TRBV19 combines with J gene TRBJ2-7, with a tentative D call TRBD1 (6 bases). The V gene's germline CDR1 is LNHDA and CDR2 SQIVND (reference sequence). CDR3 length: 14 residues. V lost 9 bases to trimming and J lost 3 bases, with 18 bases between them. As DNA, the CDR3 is TGTGCCAGCTCAGGGGCCCCTCTCCACTACGAGCAGTACTTC. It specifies CASSGAPLHYEQYF.

This CDR3 is CASSPRAGPSTDTQYF. CDR3 bases: TGTGCCAGCTCACCACGGGCCGGTCCTAGCACAGATACGCAGTATTTT. The genes are TRBV18 and TRBJ2-3, with D hard to call. Trimming left V 1 base short and J 0 bases short, with 11 bases between. Per germline, CDR1 KGHSH and CDR2 LQKENI. The CDR3 spans 16 residues.

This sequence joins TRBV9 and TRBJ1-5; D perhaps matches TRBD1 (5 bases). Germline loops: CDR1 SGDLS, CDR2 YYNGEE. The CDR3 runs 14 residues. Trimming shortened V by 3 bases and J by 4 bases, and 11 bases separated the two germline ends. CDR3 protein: CASSAGDGNQPQHF. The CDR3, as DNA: TGTGCCAGCAGCGCGGGGGACGGAAATCAGCCCCAGCATTTT.

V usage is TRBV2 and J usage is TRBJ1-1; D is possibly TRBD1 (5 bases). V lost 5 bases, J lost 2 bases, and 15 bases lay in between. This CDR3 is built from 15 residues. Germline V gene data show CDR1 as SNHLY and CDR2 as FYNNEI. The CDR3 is CASSSPGGANTEAFF. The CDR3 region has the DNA TGTGCCAGCAGTTCCCCGGGAGGGGCCAACACTGAAGCTTTCTTT.